These T cell receptor beta chains were read from a single sample in a study of early T cells in non-severe SARS-CoV-2 infection. TCRdb re-called the 5' RACE reads with MiXCR, one entry per CDR3 protein. Of some 70,000 distinct CDR3 sequences detected, 9.5% appear once; the ten largest clones hold 5.9%. The sample comprised whole blood. These receptor sequences come from an adult who was a healthcare worker with PCR-confirmed SARS-CoV-2 infection or an uninfected control (not recorded which). CDR3s include the opening cysteine and the closing phenylalanine or tryptophan. Each record gives: J gene, V gene, CDR3 protein.

j_call: TRBJ1-4; v_call: TRBV6-2/TRBV6-3; cdr3_aa: CASSYSQGGQSREKLFF
j_call: TRBJ1-5; v_call: TRBV6-1; cdr3_aa: CASSPRGADGNQPQHF
j_call: TRBJ2-1; v_call: TRBV20-1; cdr3_aa: CSATREHREQFF
j_call: TRBJ2-2; v_call: TRBV5-1; cdr3_aa: CASSPTSANTGELFF
j_call: TRBJ2-3; v_call: TRBV4-1; cdr3_aa: CASSRGTSTDTQYF
j_call: TRBJ2-1; v_call: TRBV20-1; cdr3_aa: CSARGWGLAENEQFF
j_call: TRBJ2-7; v_call: TRBV20-1; cdr3_aa: CSVLRTRYEQYF
j_call: TRBJ2-1; v_call: TRBV24-1; cdr3_aa: CATRPRLVDEQFF
j_call: TRBJ2-1; v_call: TRBV20-1; cdr3_aa: CSADSGRAAYNEQFF
j_call: TRBJ2-7; v_call: TRBV3-1; cdr3_aa: CASSQDPTGAYEQYF
j_call: TRBJ2-7; v_call: TRBV7-9; cdr3_aa: CASTDTYEQYF
j_call: TRBJ1-4; v_call: TRBV7-9; cdr3_aa: CASSFTARGLFF
j_call: TRBJ2-3; v_call: TRBV10-1; cdr3_aa: CASSEVAGEYTDTQYF
j_call: TRBJ1-6; v_call: TRBV5-5; cdr3_aa: CASSWDRVESPLHF
j_call: TRBJ2-5; v_call: TRBV29-1; cdr3_aa: CSVEVEGFVSETQYF
j_call: TRBJ2-1; v_call: TRBV6-2/TRBV6-3; cdr3_aa: CASRTHNEQFF
j_call: TRBJ1-1; v_call: TRBV20-1; cdr3_aa: CSGQRNTEAFF
j_call: TRBJ2-7; v_call: TRBV11-2; cdr3_aa: CASSLAGARMAVEYF
j_call: TRBJ1-6; v_call: TRBV18; cdr3_aa: CASSPRTVSYNSPLHF
j_call: TRBJ2-3; v_call: TRBV6-2/TRBV6-3; cdr3_aa: CASSYLASTDTQYF
j_call: TRBJ2-3; v_call: TRBV7-8; cdr3_aa: CASSLPRLAADTQYF
j_call: TRBJ2-3; v_call: TRBV29-1; cdr3_aa: CSVGLAGDPSRLYF
j_call: TRBJ1-2; v_call: TRBV3-1; cdr3_aa: CASSQAGRPNYGYTF
j_call: TRBJ2-1; v_call: TRBV29-1; cdr3_aa: CSAGVGASNNEQFF
j_call: TRBJ2-5; v_call: TRBV10-3; cdr3_aa: CAISDGNEETQYF
j_call: TRBJ1-1; v_call: TRBV6-2/TRBV6-3; cdr3_aa: CASSTVLAEAFF
j_call: TRBJ2-1; v_call: TRBV9; cdr3_aa: CASSVEGRIYNEQFF
j_call: TRBJ2-2; v_call: TRBV18; cdr3_aa: CASSPRTGDHGELFF
j_call: TRBJ2-3; v_call: TRBV27; cdr3_aa: CASRGSTDTQYF
j_call: TRBJ2-6; v_call: TRBV7-2; cdr3_aa: CASSLVASRANVLTF
j_call: TRBJ2-2; v_call: TRBV11-2; cdr3_aa: CASSYIRVGGELFF
j_call: TRBJ2-3; v_call: TRBV24-1; cdr3_aa: CATGDRRRADTQYF
j_call: TRBJ2-1; v_call: TRBV20-1; cdr3_aa: CSARGWLAGVPVILNEQFF
j_call: TRBJ2-3; v_call: TRBV19; cdr3_aa: CASSTITPDTQYF
j_call: TRBJ2-1; v_call: TRBV29-1; cdr3_aa: CSVRPGQGQYEQFF
j_call: TRBJ1-1; v_call: TRBV6-6; cdr3_aa: CASSDPQKRAAFF
j_call: TRBJ2-1; v_call: TRBV29-1; cdr3_aa: CSAAGTGRNEQFF
j_call: TRBJ2-1; v_call: TRBV4-2; cdr3_aa: CASSPGASGRRSSYNEQFF
j_call: TRBJ1-2; v_call: TRBV6-5; cdr3_aa: CASSYSNVATGGYTF
j_call: TRBJ2-1; v_call: TRBV21-1; cdr3_aa: CASSWGFSYNEQFF
j_call: TRBJ2-7; v_call: TRBV2; cdr3_aa: CASNGGEPYEQYF
j_call: TRBJ2-1; v_call: TRBV29-1; cdr3_aa: CSVEDAGLAGYNEQFF
j_call: TRBJ1-1; v_call: TRBV6-6; cdr3_aa: CASSYSQGTTEAFF
j_call: TRBJ2-1; v_call: TRBV3-1; cdr3_aa: CASSQPPWDEQFF
j_call: TRBJ1-6; v_call: TRBV5-1; cdr3_aa: CASSDGFGNLPLHF